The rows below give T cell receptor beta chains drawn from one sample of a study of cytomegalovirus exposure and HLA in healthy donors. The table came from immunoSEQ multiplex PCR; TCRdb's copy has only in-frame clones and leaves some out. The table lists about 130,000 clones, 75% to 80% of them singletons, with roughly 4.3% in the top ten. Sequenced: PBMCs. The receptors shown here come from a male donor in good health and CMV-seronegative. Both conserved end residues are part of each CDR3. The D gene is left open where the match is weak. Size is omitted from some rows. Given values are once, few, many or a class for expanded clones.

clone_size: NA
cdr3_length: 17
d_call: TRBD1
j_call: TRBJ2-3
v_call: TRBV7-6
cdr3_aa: CASSLASGTGVADTQYF
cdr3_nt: TGTGCCAGCAGCTTAGCGTCCGGGACAGGGGTAGCAGATACGCAGTATTTT

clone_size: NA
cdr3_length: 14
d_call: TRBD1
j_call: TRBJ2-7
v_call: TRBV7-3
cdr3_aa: CASSTGQGNGEQYF
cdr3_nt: TGTGCCAGCAGCACCGGACAGGGGAATGGCGAGCAGTACTTC

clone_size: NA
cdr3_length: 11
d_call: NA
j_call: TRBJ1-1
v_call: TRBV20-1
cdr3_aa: CSARETGKAFF
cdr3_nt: TGCAGTGCTAGAGAGACAGGAAAAGCTTTCTTT

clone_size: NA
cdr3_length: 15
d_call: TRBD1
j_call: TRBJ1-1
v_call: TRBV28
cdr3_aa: CASFTPLQGAPEAFF
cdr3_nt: TGTGCCAGCTTTACCCCTCTACAGGGGGCACCAGAAGCTTTCTTT

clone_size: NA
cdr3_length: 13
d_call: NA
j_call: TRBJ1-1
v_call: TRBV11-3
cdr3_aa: CASSQTPYTEAFF
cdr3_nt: TGTGCCAGCAGCCAGACACCTTACACTGAAGCTTTCTTT

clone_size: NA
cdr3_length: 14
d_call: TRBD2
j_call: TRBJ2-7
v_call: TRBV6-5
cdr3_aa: CASNPLAGGSEQYF
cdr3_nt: TGTGCCAGCAACCCACTAGCGGGAGGAAGCGAGCAGTACTTC

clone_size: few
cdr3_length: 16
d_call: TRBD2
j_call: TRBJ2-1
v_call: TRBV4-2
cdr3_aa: CASSQDPSGGRGEQFF
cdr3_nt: TGTGCCAGCAGCCAAGATCCTAGCGGGGGGCGGGGTGAGCAGTTCTTC

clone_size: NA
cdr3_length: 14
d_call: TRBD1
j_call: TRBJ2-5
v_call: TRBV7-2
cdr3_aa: CASSLAGQKETQYF
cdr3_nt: TGTGCCAGCAGCTTAGCGGGACAGAAAGAGACCCAGTACTTC

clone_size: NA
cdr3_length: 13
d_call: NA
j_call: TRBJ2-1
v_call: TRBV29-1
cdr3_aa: CSVDGRASDEQFF
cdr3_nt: TGCAGCGTTGACGGGCGAGCTAGCGATGAGCAGTTCTTC

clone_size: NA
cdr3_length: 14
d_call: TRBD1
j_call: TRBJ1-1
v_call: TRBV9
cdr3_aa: CASSAWTGNTEAFF
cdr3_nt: TGTGCCAGCAGCGCTTGGACAGGGAACACTGAAGCTTTCTTT

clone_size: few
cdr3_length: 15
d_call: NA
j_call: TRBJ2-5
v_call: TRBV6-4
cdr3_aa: CASSDRGITKETQYF
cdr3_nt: TGTGCCAGCAGTGACAGGGGTATAACGAAAGAGACCCAGTACTTC

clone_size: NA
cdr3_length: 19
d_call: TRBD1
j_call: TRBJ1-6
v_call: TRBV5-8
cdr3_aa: CASSFQMTGFGSYNSPLHF
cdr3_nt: TGTGCCAGCAGCTTTCAGATGACAGGGTTCGGCTCCTATAATTCACCCCTCCACTTT

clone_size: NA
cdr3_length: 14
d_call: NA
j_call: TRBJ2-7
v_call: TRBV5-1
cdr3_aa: CASSSGYGFHEQYF
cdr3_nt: TGCGCCAGCAGCTCAGGGTACGGGTTCCACGAGCAGTACTTC

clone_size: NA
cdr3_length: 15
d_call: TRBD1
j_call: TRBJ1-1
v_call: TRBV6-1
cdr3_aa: CASSEHTGGGTEAFF
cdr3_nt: TGTGCCAGCAGTGAACATACAGGGGGCGGGACTGAAGCTTTCTTT

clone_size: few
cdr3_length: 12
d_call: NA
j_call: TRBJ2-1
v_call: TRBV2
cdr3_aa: CASSPTYNEQFF
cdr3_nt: TGTGCCAGCAGTCCCACCTACAATGAGCAGTTCTTC

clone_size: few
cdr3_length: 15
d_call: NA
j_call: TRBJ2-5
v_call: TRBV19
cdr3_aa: CASSPRRAEGETQYF
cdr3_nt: TGTGCCAGTAGTCCCCGGAGGGCGGAGGGTGAGACCCAGTACTTC

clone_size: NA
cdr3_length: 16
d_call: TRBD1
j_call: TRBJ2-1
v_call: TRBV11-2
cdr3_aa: CASSPQGRGIDNEQFF
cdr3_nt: TGTGCCAGCAGCCCCCAAGGCAGGGGGATCGACAATGAGCAGTTCTTC

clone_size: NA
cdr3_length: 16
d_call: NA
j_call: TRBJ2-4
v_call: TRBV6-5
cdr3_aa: CASSYSGGPPGGIQYF
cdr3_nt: TGTGCCAGCAGTTACTCGGGCGGGCCCCCGGGTGGGATTCAGTACTTC

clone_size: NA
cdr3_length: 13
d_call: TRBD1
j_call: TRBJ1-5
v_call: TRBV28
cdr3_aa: CASNPTGVQPQHF
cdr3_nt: TGTGCCAGCAATCCGACAGGGGTACAGCCCCAGCATTTT

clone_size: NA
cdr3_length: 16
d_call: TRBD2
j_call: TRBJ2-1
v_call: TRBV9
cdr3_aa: CASSVEGGRAFNEQFF
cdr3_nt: TGTGCCAGCAGCGTAGAGGGCGGGAGGGCCTTTAATGAGCAGTTCTTC

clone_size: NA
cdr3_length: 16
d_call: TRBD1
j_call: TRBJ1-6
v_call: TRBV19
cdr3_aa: CASSIRDRTYNSPLHF
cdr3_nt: TGTGCCAGTAGTATTCGGGACAGGACGTATAATTCACCCCTCCACTTT

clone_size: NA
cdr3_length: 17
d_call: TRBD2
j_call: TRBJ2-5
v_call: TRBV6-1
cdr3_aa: CASSEVGSGRKQETQYF
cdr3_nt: TGTGCCAGCAGTGAAGTGGGTAGCGGGAGAAAACAAGAGACCCAGTACTTC

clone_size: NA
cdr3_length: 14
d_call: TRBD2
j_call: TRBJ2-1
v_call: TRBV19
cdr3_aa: CASSLTSGRREQFF
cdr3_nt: TGTGCCAGTAGTTTGACTAGCGGGAGACGTGAGCAGTTCTTC

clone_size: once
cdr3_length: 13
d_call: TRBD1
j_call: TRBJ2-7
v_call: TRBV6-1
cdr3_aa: CASKLQGTYEQYF
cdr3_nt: TGTGCCAGCAAATTACAGGGGACCTACGAGCAGTACTTC

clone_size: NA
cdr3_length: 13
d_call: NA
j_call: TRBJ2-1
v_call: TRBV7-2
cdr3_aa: CASSRRVADEQFF
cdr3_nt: TGTGCCAGCAGCCGGAGGGTAGCGGATGAGCAGTTCTTC

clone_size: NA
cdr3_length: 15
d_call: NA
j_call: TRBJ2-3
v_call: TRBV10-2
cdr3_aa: CASRTDQTLGDTQYF
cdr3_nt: TGCGCCAGCAGAACAGACCAGACCCTCGGAGATACGCAGTATTTT